What follows are 23 T cell receptor beta chains derived from one specimen sequenced in a study of beta chain features in type 1 diabetes. General study findings and limits: Shorter TCRB CDR3s, moderately but significantly so, were found in Type 1 diabetes patients in all four CD4+ subsets.

No antigen is known for these receptors. Reverse transcription of all isolated RNA meant that expressed TCRB transcripts were sequenced. The assay was immunoSEQ multiplex PCR, and TCRdb's table has in-frame clones only and misses some. Of about 340,000 clones in the sample, roughly 14% are singletons; the top ten hold about 0.015%. The specimen sequenced was naive CD4+ T cells from blood. All receptors derive from a woman aged 18 to 35 with type 1 diabetes.

This clone came up a few times. This sample includes further DNA sequences coding for the same CDR3. V is TRBV7-2 and J is TRBJ2-2; unclear D gene. V was clipped by 5 bases and J by 3 bases, with 4 bases between them. The CDR3 is 12 amino acids. Germline CDR1 is SGHTA and CDR2 is FQGNSA. The CDR3 DNA is TGTGCCAGCAGCCCTTACACCGGGGAGCTGTTTTTT. This sequence encodes CASSPYTGELFF.

The chain recombines TRBV19 with TRBJ2-1, with 8 bases fitting TRBD1. Germline loops: CDR1 LNHDA, CDR2 SQIVND (reference sequence). This CDR3 is 16 amino acids long. The V gene end was trimmed by 3 bases and the J gene end by 6 bases; junction bases not matched to a gene: 10. The DNA of the CDR3 is TGTGCCAGTAGTATGCAGTACGGACAGGGTCTCAATGAGCAGTTCTTC. It encodes CASSMQYGQGLNEQFF.

This clone was counted only a few times. The rearrangement uses TRBV5-1 and TRBJ2-5; 8 bases map to TRBD2. The DNA end favors TRBJ2-7, so the J call may be wrong. Germline V gene lookup returns CDR1 SGHRS and CDR2 YFSETQ. This CDR3 region has 14 residues. CDR3 in DNA: TGCGCCAGCAGCTGGGGACTAGGCGCCTACGAGCAGTACTTC. This sequence encodes CASSWGLGAYEQYF.

This clone was picked up a small number of times. The CDR3 spells CASSLGTSGSRREQYV. DNA for the CDR3: TGTGCCAGCAGCCTTGGGACTAGCGGGAGTCGGAGGGAGCAGTACGTC. The rearrangement joins TRBV5-4 to TRBJ2-7; 14 nucleotides line up with TRBD2. The CDR3 length is 16 residues. The junction had 10 bases not matched to a gene; V was cut back by 4 bases and J by 7 bases. Germline CDR1 reads SGHNT; CDR2 reads YYREEE (reference sequence).

Only a few counts were recorded for this clone. The chain employs TRBV7-9 and TRBJ2-5; TRBD2 matches at 7 bases. Germline V gene lookup returns CDR1 SEHNR and CDR2 FQNEAQ (reference sequence). The trim removed 2 bases at V and 7 bases at J, leaving 4 bases unmatched. This CDR3 region has 13 residues. CDR3 nucleotide sequence: TGTGCCAGCAGCTTATCTAGGGAGGGGACCCAGTACTTC. Residues: CASSLSREGTQYF.

J is TRBJ2-1 and V is TRBV6-1; TRBD2 aligns across 7 bases. Per the germline V gene, CDR1 is MNHNS and CDR2 is SASEGT. The CDR3 is 17 amino acids. Germline trimming cut 4 bases from V and 0 bases from J; bases unmatched to any gene: 9. DNA for the CDR3: TGTGCCAGCAGTGCTAGCGGAGTTTCAAGCTCCTACAATGAGCAGTTCTTC. Translated: CASSASGVSSSYNEQFF.

The chain uses TRBV28 and TRBJ2-7, with 7 bases aligning to TRBD2. Trimming at V came to 5 bases and at J to 6 bases, leaving 7 bases not matched to a gene. CDR1 is MDHEN and CDR2 is SYDVKM in the germline V gene. CDR3 size: 13 residues. CDR3 protein: CASSRLAIREQYF. CDR3 nucleotide sequence: TGTGCCAGCAGTCGACTAGCTATCCGCGAGCAGTACTTC.

As for this clone: Mismatch with germline at one junction end may stem from a read error. The genes are TRBV29-1 and TRBJ1-1; a possible D gene is TRBD1 (6 bases). This CDR3 spans 16 amino acids. Germline CDR1 SQVTM, CDR2 ANQGSEA. CDR3 sequence (DNA): TGCAGCGTTGAAGATGCCGGCCCCTCAGGGGTTCGGGAAGTTTTCTTT. Translating it yields CSVEDAGPSGVREVFF.

J is TRBJ1-5 and V is TRBV28; tentative D call: TRBD1 (6 bases). V lost 7 bases, J lost 1 base, and 20 bases lay in between. The CDR3 has 17 residues. Per germline, CDR1 MDHEN and CDR2 SYDVKM. In DNA form, the CDR3 reads TGTGCCAGCACTCTGCCCGTGGGGGGGCGCAGCAATCAGCCCCAGCATTTT. Its protein product is CASTLPVGGRSNQPQHF.

This clone was counted a few times. The chain combines TRBV2 with TRBJ2-7; a weak D match, TRBD2 (5 bases). With 4 bases removed from V and 3 bases from J, the gap between germline ends came to 16 bases. From germline, CDR1 is SNHLY and CDR2 FYNNEI. The CDR3 is made up of 15 amino acids. The CDR3 DNA reads as TGTGCCAGCAGTGTCCGGCGCGGGTCGCTCTACGAGCAGTACTTC. As protein: CASSVRRGSLYEQYF.

With respect to this clone: Other DNA sequences in this specimen translate into the identical CDR3. This chain connects TRBV7-9 to TRBJ2-3, with TRBD2 identical over 12 bases. Germline values: CDR1 SEHNR, CDR2 FQNEAQ (reference sequence). The V gene end was trimmed by 0 bases and the J gene end by 3 bases; junction bases not matched to a gene: 4. CDR3 length: 17 residues. This CDR3 is CASSLARLAGGTDTQYF. DNA for the CDR3: TGTGCCAGCAGCTTAGCGCGTCTAGCGGGGGGGACAGATACGCAGTATTTT.

The chain links TRBV11-3 to TRBJ2-1; D is perhaps TRBD1 (6 bases). The germline V and J ends were trimmed by 6 bases and 1 base, with 13 bases remaining between them. The CDR3 runs to 15 residues. The germline CDR1 and CDR2 sequences are SGHNT and YENEEA. DNA of the CDR3: TGTGCCAGCAGTCCCCTTAGGGGGTCCTACAATGAGCAGTTCTTC. It is translated as CASSPLRGSYNEQFF.

This chain uses TRBV7-2 with TRBJ2-2; no clear D. The V end was cut by 0 bases, the J end by 10 bases, with 6 bases between. Germline V gene lookup returns CDR1 SGHTA and CDR2 FQGNSA. The CDR3 consists of 12 residues. The CDR3 sequence is CASSLALVELFF. The CDR3, as DNA: TGTGCCAGCAGCTTAGCGCTAGTGGAGCTGTTTTTT.

This clone was observed a handful of times. The V and J genes are TRBV7-2 and TRBJ2-1, with D maybe TRBD2 (6 bases). The CDR3 consists of 14 residues. Germline V gene data show CDR1 as SGHTA and CDR2 as FQGNSA. Trimming stripped 5 bases from V and 5 bases from J, with 13 bases between. The CDR3 DNA is TGTGCCAGCAGCCAAGGAGGGGTCGACAATGAGCAGTTCTTC. It specifies CASSQGGVDNEQFF.

This chain connects TRBV2 to TRBJ2-7; D is possibly TRBD1 (6 bases). The germline V gene encodes CDR1 SNHLY and CDR2 FYNNEI. The V and J ends lost 5 bases and 4 bases respectively, with 18 bases between them. There are 15 residues in the CDR3. The DNA for the CDR3 is TGTGCCAGCAGTTGGGGGCGGCAGGGTTTTTACGAGCAGTACTTC. Translating it yields CASSWGRQGFYEQYF.

The CDR3 here is CATGTAGSTDTQYF. CDR3 DNA sequence: TGTGCCACCGGGACTGCAGGCAGCACAGATACGCAGTATTTT. The chain carries TRBV10-3 and TRBJ2-3; D is possibly TRBD2 (6 bases). The CDR3 runs 14 residues. Germline V CDR1 and CDR2: ENHRY, SYGVKD. Trimming removed 10 bases from V and 0 bases from J, with 14 bases in between.

This clone has more than one count but fewer than ten. The J gene is TRBJ2-3, the V gene TRBV5-1; 7 positions agree with TRBD1. The CDR3 covers 15 residues. V lost 2 bases, J lost 2 bases, and 5 bases stayed unmatched. The germline V gene has CDR1 SGHRS and CDR2 YFSETQ. As DNA, the CDR3 is TGCGCCAGCAGCTTAGGACAGGTGGACACAGATACGCAGTATTTT. Protein product: CASSLGQVDTDTQYF.

Only a few counts were recorded for this clone. The chain has TRBV5-1 and TRBJ2-7, with D tentatively TRBD1 (6 bases). CDR3 length: 14 residues. The V gene's germline CDR1 is SGHRS and CDR2 YFSETQ. V dropped 1 base and J dropped 3 bases, with 11 bases sitting between them. CDR3 in amino acids: CASSLSGQLYEQYF. CDR3 DNA: TGCGCCAGCAGCTTGTCGGGACAACTCTACGAGCAGTACTTC.

This clone was seen more than once but under ten times. J is TRBJ2-1 and V is TRBV15; 12 bases line up with TRBD2. The CDR3 totals 16 residues. Trimming took 1 base from V and 4 from J; bases not matched to a gene: 2. Per germline, CDR1 LNHNV and CDR2 YYDKDF (reference sequence). CDR3 residues: CATSRVGLAGYNEQFF. In nucleotides, the CDR3 is TGTGCCACCAGCAGAGTAGGACTAGCGGGGTACAATGAGCAGTTCTTC.

This clone occurred a few times. V usage is TRBV6-6 and J usage is TRBJ2-3; D is unclear. CDR3 length: 13 residues. Between the trimmed V and J ends, which lost 3 bases and 2 bases, there was a span of 6 bases. Germline CDR1 MNHNY, CDR2 SVGAGI (reference sequence). CDR3 nucleotides: TGTGCCAGCAGTTATCCCGTCACAGATACGCAGTATTTT. Protein sequence: CASSYPVTDTQYF.

The chain joins TRBV30 to TRBJ2-5, with D perhaps matching TRBD1 (6 bases). The CDR3 runs to 13 residues. Trimming took 3 bases from V and 5 from J, leaving 13 bases between them. Germline V gives CDR1 GTSNPN, CDR2 SVGIG (reference sequence). The CDR3 DNA is TGTGCCTGGAGGGGGGCGGGCCTTGAGACCCAGTACTTC. As protein: CAWRGAGLETQYF.

This clone was seen more than once but under ten times. J is TRBJ2-2 and V is TRBV11-3; weak D call: TRBD1 (5 bases). The CDR3 is made up of 12 amino acids. V shed 6 bases and J shed 7 bases, with 9 bases lying between them. Germline CDR1 is SGHNT and CDR2 is YENEEA. The CDR3 coding sequence is TGTGCCAGCAGGCCCACAGGCGGGGAGCTGTTTTTT. This encodes CASRPTGGELFF. Combining the CDR3 with reference TRBV11-3 and TRBJ2-2 gives the whole variable domain EAGVVQSPRYKIIEKKQPVAFWCNPISGHNTLYWYLQNLGQGPELLIRYENEEAVDDSQLPKDRFSAERLKGVDSTLKIQPAELGDSAVYLCASRPTGGELFFGEGSRLTVL.

This sequence joins TRBV6-6 and TRBJ2-2, with D uncertain. Germline CDR1 reads MNHNY; CDR2 reads SVGAGI (reference sequence). V was pared by 7 bases and J by 7 bases, with 16 bases between. The CDR3 extends over 14 amino acids. The CDR3, as DNA: TGTGCCAGCAAGGTGGAGAGGCTAAGCGGGGAGCTGTTTTTT. Its protein product is CASKVERLSGELFF.